This T cell receptor (beta chain) comes out of a study of T cells in Graves' hyperthyroidism and ophthalmopathy. Aged 18 to 65, the patients had hyperthyroidism that was newly diagnosed and had lasted under 2 months. Trimming shortened V by 6 bases and J by 0 bases, and 12 bases separated the two germline ends. The CDR3 loop spans 14 amino acids. In germline, CDR1 is MDHEN, CDR2 SYDVKM. In its sample, this clonotype was seen a few times. Amplification yielded TCR beta CDR3 regions, with RNA transcripts as the source. In the first-round RT-PCR of the TCR CDR3, the HTBI primer set was used. TCRdb recomputed calls from the multiplex PCR reads with MiXCR, one row per CDR3 protein. The sample has approximately 400,000 distinct CDR3 sequences, 14% to 15% seen once; the top ten hold approximately 30%.

The V and J genes are TRBV28 and TRBJ2-7; D ambiguous. Sequencing was performed on blood. This clonotype was sampled from a woman under 40 with Graves' hyperthyroidism. CDR3 in DNA: TGTGCCAGCAGCCAGGTTGGCGACTCCTACGAGCAGTACTTC. Translation: CASSQVGDSYEQYF. Variable domain in full (rest from reference TRBV28 and TRBJ2-7): DVKVTQSSRYLVKRTGEKVFLECVQDMDHENMFWYRQDPGLGLRLIYFSYDVKMKEKGDIPEGYSVSREKKERFSLILESASTNQTSMYLCASSQVGDSYEQYFGPGTRLTVT.